This TCR beta chain is from a study of T-cell memory formation after mild COVID-19. Study observations and caveats: There were some responding clones in pre-infection memory, which suggested that cross-reactive memory had joined. Clones that got smaller from day 15 to 85 had even CD4/CD8, while clones growing later tipped toward CD4+. Contracting CD4+ clones sat mainly in CM and EM; CD8+ in EMRA. The SARS-CoV-2 specificity of second-wave clones reaching peak at day 37 remained unverified.

TCRdb re-called the 5' RACE reads with MiXCR, one entry per CDR3 protein. The data contain fewer than 300,000 distinct CDR3 sequences, 16% of them singletons. Of note for this clonotype: Its antigen is as yet unknown.

Specimen: PBMCs or a T cell subset sorted from them (not recorded which). This sequence originates from a man aged 18 to 29 who had mild COVID-19 (a few samples of this study predate the infection). Cell type and time point are not known.

CDR3 DNA: TGTGCCAGCAGCCCAGCGGGGGGTCCACAAGAGACCCAGTACTTC. This encodes CASSPAGGPQETQYF. This chain links TRBV9 with TRBJ2-5; 9 positions match TRBD2. Germline CDR1 and CDR2: SGDLS and YYNGEE. Germline trimming cut 4 bases from V and 2 bases from J; bases unmatched to any gene: 6. The CDR3 totals 15 residues.